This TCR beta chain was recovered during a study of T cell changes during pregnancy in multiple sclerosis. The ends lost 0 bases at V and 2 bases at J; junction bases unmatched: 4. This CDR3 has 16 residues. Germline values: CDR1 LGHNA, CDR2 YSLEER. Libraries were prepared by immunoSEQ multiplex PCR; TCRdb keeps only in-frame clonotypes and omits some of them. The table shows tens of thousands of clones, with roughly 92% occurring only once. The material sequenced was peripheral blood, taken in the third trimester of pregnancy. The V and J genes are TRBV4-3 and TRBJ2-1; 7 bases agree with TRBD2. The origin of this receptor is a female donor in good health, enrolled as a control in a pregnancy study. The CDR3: CASSQDAGEAYNEQFF. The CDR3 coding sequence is TGCGCCAGCAGCCAAGATGCGGGAGAAGCCTACAATGAGCAGTTCTTC.